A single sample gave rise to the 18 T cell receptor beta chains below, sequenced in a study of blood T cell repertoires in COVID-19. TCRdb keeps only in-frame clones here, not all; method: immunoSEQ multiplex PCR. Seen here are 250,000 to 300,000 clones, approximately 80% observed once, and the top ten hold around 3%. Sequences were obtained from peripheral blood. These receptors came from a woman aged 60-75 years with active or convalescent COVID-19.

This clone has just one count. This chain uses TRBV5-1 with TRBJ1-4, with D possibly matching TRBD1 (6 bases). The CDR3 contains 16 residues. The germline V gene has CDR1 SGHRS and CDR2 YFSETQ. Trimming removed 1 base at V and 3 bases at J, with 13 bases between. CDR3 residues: CASSLLPGQANEKLFF. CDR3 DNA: TGCGCCAGCAGCTTGCTCCCGGGACAAGCTAATGAAAAACTGTTTTTT.

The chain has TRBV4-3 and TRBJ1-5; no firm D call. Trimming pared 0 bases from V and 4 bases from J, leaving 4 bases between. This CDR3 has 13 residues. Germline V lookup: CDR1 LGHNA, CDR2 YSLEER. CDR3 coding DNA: TGCGCCAGCAGCCAAGAGAGGAATCAGCCCCAGCATTTT. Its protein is CASSQERNQPQHF.

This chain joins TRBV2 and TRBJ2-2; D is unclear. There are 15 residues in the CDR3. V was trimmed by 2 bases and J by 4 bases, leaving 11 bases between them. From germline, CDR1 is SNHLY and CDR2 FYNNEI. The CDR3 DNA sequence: TGTGCCAGCAGTGAATCCCCCCCGTCCACCGGGGAGCTGTTTTTT. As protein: CASSESPPSTGELFF. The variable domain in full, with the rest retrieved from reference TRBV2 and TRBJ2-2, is EPEVTQTPSHQVTQMGQEVILRCVPISNHLYFYWYRQILGQKVEFLVSFYNNEISEKSEIFDDQFSVERPDGSNFTLKIRSTKLEDSAMYFCASSESPPSTGELFFGEGSRLTVL.

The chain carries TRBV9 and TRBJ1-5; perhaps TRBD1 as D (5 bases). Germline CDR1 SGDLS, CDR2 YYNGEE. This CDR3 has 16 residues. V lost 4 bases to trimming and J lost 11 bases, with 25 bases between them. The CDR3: CASSYKRGRGYLAQHF. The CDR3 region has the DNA TGTGCCAGCAGCTATAAACGGGGACGGGGGTATTTGGCCCAGCATTTT.

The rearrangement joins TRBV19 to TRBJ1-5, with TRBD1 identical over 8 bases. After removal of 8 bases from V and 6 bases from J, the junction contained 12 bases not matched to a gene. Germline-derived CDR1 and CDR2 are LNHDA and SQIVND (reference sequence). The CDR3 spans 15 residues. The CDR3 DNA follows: TGTGCCAGTGACCGTGCAGGGGGCGCGAGTCAGCCCCAGCATTTT. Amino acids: CASDRAGGASQPQHF.

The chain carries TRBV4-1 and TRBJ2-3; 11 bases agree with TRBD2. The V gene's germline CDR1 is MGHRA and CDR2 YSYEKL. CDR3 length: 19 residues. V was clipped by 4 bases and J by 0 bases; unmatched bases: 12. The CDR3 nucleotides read TGCGCCAGCAGCCGAATTCCCCTAGCGGGGGGTAGAAGCACAGATACGCAGTATTTT. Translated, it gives CASSRIPLAGGRSTDTQYF.

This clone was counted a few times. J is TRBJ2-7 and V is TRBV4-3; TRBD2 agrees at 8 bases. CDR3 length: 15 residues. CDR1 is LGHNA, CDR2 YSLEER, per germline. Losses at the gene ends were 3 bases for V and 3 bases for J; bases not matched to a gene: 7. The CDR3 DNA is TGCGCCAGCAGCCAGGGGACGGGAGGGTACTACGAGCAGTACTTC. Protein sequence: CASSQGTGGYYEQYF.

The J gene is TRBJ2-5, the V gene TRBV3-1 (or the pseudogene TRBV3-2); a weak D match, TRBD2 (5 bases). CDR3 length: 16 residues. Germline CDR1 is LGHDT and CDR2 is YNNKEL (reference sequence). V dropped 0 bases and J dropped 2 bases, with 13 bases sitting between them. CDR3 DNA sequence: TGTGCCAGCAGCCAAGATATTACGACGGGACAAGAGACCCAGTACTTC. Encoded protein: CASSQDITTGQETQYF.

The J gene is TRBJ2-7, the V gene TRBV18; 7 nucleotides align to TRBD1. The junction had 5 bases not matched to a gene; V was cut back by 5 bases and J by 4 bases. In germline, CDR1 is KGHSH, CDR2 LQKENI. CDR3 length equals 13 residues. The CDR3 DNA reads TGTGCCAGCTCATTACAGACAGGGTACGAGCAGTACTTC. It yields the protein CASSLQTGYEQYF.

The CDR3 bases are TGTGACCGAGCGGGGGCGGCTAATGAAAAACTGTTTTTT. Its protein product is CDRAGAANEKLFF. The chain combines TRBV27 with TRBJ1-4; perhaps TRBD1 as D (6 bases). The CDR3 has 13 amino acids. CDR1 is MNHEY and CDR2 is SMNVEV in the germline V gene (reference sequence).

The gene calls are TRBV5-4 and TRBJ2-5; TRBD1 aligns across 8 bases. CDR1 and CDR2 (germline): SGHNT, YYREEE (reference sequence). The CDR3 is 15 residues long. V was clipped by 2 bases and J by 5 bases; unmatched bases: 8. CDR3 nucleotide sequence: TGTGCCAGCAGCTTTAGTACAGGGGGGAGTGAGACCCAGTACTTC. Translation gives CASSFSTGGSETQYF.

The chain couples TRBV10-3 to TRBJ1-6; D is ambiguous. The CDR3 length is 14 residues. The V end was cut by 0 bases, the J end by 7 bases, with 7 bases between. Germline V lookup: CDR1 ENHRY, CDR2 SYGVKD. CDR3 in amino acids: CAISESTGNSPLHF. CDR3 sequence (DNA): TGTGCCATCAGTGAGTCGACGGGGAATTCACCCCTCCACTTT.

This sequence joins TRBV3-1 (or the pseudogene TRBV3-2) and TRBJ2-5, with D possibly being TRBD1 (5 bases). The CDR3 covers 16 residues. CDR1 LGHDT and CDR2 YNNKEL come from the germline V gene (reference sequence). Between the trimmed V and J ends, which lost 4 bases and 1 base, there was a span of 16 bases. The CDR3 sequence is CASSLQGAPGQETQYF. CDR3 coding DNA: TGTGCCAGCAGCCTACAAGGGGCGCCCGGCCAAGAGACCCAGTACTTC.

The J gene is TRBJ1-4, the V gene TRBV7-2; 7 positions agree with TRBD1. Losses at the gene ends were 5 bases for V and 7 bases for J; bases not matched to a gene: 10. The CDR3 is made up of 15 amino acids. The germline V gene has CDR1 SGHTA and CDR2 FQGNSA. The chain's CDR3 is CASSLQGTRGEKLFF. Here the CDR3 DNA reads TGTGCCAGCAGCCTACAGGGGACCAGGGGTGAAAAACTGTTTTTT.

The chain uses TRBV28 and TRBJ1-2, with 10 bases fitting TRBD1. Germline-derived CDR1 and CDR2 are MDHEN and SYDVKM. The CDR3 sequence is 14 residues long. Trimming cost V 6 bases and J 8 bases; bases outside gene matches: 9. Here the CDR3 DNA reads TGTGCCAGCAGCTCGACAGGGGGCGCGTTAGGCTACACCTTC. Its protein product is CASSSTGGALGYTF.

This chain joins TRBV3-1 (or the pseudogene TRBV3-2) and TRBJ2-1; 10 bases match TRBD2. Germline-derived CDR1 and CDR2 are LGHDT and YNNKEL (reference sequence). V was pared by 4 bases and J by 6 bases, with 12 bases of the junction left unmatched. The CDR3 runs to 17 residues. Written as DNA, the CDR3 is TGTGCCAGCAGCCCCTACAGCGGGGGGGCCAACTCCAATGAGCAGTTCTTC. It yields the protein CASSPYSGGANSNEQFF.

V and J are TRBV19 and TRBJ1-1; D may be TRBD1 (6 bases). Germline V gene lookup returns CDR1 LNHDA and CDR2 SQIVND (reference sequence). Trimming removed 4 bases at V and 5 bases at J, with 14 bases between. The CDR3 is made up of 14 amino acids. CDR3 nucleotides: TGTGCCAGTAGTAACCAGGGGATCGGGACTGAAGCTTTCTTT. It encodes CASSNQGIGTEAFF.

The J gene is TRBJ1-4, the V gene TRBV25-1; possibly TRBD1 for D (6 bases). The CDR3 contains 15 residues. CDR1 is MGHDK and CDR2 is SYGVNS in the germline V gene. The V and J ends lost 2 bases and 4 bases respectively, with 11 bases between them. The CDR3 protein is CASSETGIYNEKLFF. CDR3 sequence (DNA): TGTGCCAGCAGTGAAACAGGGATCTATAATGAAAAACTGTTTTTT.